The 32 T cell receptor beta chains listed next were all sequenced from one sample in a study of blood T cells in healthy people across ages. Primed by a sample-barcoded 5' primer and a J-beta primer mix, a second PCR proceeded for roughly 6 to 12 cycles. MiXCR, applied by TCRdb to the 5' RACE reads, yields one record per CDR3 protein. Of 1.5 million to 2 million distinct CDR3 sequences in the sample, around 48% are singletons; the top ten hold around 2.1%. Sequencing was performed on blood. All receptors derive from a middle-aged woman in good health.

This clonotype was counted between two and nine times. The CDR3 region has the DNA TGTGCCAGCAGTTTTCTAGCGGGGGCCGAGACCCAGTACTTC. Translation: CASSFLAGAETQYF. This chain links TRBV12-3 or TRBV12-4 with TRBJ2-7; 10 nucleotides agree with TRBD2. With the DNA end fitting TRBJ2-5 better, the J assignment may be wrong. This CDR3 is built from 14 residues.

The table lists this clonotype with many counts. CDR3 in DNA: TGTGCCAGCAGGGGACAGGAGAACTATGGCTACACCTTC. This codes for CASRGQENYGYTF. The V gene is TRBV2, the J gene TRBJ1-2; 8 nucleotides agree with TRBD1. CDR1 and CDR2 from the germline V gene are SNHLY and FYNNEI. The CDR3 covers 13 residues. The junction had 2 bases not matched to a gene; V was cut back by 6 bases and J by 2 bases.

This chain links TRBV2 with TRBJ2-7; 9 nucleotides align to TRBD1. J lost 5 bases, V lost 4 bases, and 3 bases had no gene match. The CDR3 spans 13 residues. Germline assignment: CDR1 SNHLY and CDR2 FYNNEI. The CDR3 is CASSADRGHEQYF. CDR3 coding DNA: TGTGCCAGCAGTGCGGACAGGGGCCACGAGCAGTACTTC. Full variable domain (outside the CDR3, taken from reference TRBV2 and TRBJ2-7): EPEVTQTPSHQVTQMGQEVILRCVPISNHLYFYWYRQILGQKVEFLVSFYNNEISEKSEIFDDQFSVERPDGSNFTLKIRSTKLEDSAMYFCASSADRGHEQYFGPGTRLTVT.

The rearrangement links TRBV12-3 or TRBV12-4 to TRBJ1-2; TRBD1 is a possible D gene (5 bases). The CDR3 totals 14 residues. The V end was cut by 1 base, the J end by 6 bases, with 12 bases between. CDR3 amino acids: CASSLDTGYNGYTF. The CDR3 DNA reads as TGTGCCAGCAGTTTAGACACAGGCTACAATGGCTACACCTTC.

CDR3 protein: CASSSLEISSYEQYF. CDR3 nucleotides: TGTGCCAGCAGTTCCCTGGAGATAAGCTCCTACGAGCAGTACTTC. The chain is built from TRBV6-6 and TRBJ2-7; D is uncertain. V lost 4 bases to trimming and J lost 0 bases, with 13 bases between them. The germline gives CDR1 MNHNY, CDR2 SVGAGI (reference sequence). The CDR3 loop spans 15 amino acids.

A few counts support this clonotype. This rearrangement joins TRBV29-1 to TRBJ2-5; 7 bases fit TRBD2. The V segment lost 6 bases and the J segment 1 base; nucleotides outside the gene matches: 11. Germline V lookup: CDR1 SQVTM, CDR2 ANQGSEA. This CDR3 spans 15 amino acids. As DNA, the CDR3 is TGCAGCGTCCCTAGCCCAGCGGGGAGCCAAGAGACCCAGTACTTC. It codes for CSVPSPAGSQETQYF.

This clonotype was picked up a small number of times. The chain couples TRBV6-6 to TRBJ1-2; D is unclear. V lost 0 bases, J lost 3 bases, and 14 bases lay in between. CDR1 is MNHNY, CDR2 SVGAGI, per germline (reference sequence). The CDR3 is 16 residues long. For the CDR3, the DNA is TGTGCCAGCAGTTACTCGGTGGGAGGGTCCGACTATGGCTACACCTTC. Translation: CASSYSVGGSDYGYTF.

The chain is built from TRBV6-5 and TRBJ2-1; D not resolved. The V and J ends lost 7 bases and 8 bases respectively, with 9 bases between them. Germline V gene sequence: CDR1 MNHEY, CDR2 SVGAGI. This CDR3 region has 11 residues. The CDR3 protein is CASKTVHEQFF. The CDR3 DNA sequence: TGTGCCAGCAAAACCGTACATGAGCAGTTCTTC.

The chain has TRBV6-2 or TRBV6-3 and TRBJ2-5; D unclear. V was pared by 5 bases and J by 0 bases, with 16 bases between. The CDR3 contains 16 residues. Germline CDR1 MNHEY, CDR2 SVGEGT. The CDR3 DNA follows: TGTGCCAGCAGTCCCTCCCCTCGTCATCACCAAGAGACCCAGTACTTC. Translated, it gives CASSPSPRHHQETQYF.

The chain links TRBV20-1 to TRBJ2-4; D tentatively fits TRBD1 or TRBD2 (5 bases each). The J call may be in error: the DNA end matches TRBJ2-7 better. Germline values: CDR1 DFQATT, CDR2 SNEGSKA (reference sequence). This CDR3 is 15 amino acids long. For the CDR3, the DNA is TGCAGTGCTAGACCTGGGACGCCGAGCTCCTACGAGCAGTACTTC. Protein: CSARPGTPSSYEQYF.

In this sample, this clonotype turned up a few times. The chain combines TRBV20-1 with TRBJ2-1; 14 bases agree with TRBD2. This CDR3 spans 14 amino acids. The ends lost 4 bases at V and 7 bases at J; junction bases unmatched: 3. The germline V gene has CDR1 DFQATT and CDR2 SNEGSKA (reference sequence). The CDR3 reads CSANGLAGGNEQFF. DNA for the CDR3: TGCAGTGCTAATGGACTAGCGGGGGGTAATGAGCAGTTCTTC.

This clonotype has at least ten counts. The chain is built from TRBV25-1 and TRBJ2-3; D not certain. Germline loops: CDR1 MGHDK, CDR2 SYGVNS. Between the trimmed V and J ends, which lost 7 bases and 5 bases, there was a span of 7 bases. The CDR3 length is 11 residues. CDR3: CASTFGDTQYF. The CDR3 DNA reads TGTGCCAGCACCTTCGGAGATACGCAGTATTTT.

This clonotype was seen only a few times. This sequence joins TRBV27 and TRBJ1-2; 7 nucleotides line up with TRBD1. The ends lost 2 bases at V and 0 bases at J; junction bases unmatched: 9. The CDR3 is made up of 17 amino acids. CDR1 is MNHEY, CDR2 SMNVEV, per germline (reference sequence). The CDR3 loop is CASSLTPRQGSNYGYTF. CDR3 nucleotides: TGTGCCAGCAGTTTAACGCCGCGACAGGGATCTAACTATGGCTACACCTTC.

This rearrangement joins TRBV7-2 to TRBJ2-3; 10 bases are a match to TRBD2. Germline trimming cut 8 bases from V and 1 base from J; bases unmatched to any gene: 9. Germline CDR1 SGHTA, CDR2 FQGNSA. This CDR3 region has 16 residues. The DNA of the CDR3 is TGTGCCAGCGGCTCGCCAGCGGGGGGGGGCACAGATACGCAGTATTTT. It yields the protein CASGSPAGGGTDTQYF.

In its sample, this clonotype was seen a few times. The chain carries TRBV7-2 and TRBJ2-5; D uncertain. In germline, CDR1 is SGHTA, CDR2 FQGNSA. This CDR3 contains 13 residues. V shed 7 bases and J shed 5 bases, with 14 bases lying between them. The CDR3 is CASNPRQKETQYF. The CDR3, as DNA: TGTGCCAGCAACCCCAGGCAGAAGGAGACCCAGTACTTC.

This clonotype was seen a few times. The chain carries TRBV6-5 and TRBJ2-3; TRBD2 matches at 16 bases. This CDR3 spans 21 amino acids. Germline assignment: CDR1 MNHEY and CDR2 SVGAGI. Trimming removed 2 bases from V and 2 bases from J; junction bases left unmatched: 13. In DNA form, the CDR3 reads TGTGCCAGCAGTTACCCACTAGAAGGGACTAGCGGGGGGGCCCACACAGATACGCAGTATTTT. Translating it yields CASSYPLEGTSGGAHTDTQYF.

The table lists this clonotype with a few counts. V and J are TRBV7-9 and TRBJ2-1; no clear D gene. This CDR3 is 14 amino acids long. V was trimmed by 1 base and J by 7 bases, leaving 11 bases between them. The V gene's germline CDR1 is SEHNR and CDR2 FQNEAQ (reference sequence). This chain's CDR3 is CASSLVTSRNEQFF. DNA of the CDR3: TGTGCCAGCAGCTTAGTAACAAGCAGGAATGAGCAGTTCTTC.

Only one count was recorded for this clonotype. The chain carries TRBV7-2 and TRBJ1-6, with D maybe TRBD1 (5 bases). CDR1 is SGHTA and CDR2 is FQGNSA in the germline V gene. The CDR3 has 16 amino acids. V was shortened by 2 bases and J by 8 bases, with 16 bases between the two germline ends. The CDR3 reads CASSLLPRAGDSPLHF. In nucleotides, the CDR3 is TGTGCCAGCAGCTTACTTCCGAGGGCGGGGGATTCACCCCTCCACTTT. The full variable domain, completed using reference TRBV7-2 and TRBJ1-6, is GAGVSQSPSNKVTEKGKDVELRCDPISGHTALYWYRQSLGQGLEFLIYFQGNSAPDKSGLPSDRFSAERTGGSVSTLTIQRTQQEDSAVYLCASSLLPRAGDSPLHFGNGTRLTVT.

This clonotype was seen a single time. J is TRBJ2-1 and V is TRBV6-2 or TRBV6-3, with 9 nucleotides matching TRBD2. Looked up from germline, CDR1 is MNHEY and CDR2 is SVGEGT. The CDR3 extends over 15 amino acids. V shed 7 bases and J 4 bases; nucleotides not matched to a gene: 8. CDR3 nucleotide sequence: TGTGCCAGCACCGTGAGACTAGCGGCGTACAATGAGCAGTTCTTC. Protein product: CASTVRLAAYNEQFF.

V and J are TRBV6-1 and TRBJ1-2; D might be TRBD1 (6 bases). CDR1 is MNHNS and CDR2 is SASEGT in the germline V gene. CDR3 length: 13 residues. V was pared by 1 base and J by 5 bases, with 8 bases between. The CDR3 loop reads CASSEVQGYGYTF. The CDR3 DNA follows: TGTGCCAGCAGTGAAGTACAGGGATATGGCTACACCTTC.

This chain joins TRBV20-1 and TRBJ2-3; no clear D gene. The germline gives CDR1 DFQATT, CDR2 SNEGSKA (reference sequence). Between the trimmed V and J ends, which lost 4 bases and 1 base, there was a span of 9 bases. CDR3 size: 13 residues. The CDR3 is CSATVSGTDTQYF. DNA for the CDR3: TGCAGTGCTACGGTCTCGGGCACAGATACGCAGTATTTT.

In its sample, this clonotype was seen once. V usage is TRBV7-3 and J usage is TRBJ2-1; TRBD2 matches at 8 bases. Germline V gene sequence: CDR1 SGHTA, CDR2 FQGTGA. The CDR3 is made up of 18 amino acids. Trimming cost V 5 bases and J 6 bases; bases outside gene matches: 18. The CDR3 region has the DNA TGTGCCAGCAGCCCGCACGTAGGGCGGGGGGACCGTTCCAATGAGCAGTTCTTC. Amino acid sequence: CASSPHVGRGDRSNEQFF.

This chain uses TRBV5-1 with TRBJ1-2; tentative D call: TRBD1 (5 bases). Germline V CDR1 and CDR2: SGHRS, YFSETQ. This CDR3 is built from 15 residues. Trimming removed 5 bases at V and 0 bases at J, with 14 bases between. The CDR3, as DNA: TGCGCCAGCAGTCCTCAGGGAGGGACTAACTATGGCTACACCTTC. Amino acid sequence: CASSPQGGTNYGYTF.

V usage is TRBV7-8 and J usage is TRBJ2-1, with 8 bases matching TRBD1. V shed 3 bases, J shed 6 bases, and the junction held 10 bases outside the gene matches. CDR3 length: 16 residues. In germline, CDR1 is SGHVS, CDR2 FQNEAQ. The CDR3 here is CASSLRSGGAANEQFF. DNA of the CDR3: TGTGCCAGCAGCTTGAGATCAGGGGGCGCGGCCAATGAGCAGTTCTTC.

CDR3 sequence: CASSLSSQGPYEQYF. The CDR3 DNA reads TGTGCCAGCAGCTTATCTTCACAGGGCCCATACGAGCAGTACTTC. This sequence joins TRBV7-2 and TRBJ2-7; the D gene is possibly TRBD1 (6 bases). This CDR3 contains 15 residues. Per germline, CDR1 SGHTA and CDR2 FQGNSA. The ends were cut back, 2 bases at V and 4 bases at J, with 15 bases in the middle.

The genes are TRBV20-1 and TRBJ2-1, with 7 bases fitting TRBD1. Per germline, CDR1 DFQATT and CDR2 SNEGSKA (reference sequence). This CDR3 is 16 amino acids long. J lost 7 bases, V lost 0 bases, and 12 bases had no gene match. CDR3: CSARDPKGAYGNEQFF. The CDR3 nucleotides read TGCAGTGCTAGAGATCCCAAGGGGGCGTATGGAAATGAGCAGTTCTTC.

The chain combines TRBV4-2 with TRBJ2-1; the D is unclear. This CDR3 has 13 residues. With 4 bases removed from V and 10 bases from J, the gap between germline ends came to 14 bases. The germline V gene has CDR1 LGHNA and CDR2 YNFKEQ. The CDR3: CASSREVLREQFF. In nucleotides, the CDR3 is TGTGCCAGCAGCCGGGAAGTCCTTCGGGAGCAGTTCTTC.

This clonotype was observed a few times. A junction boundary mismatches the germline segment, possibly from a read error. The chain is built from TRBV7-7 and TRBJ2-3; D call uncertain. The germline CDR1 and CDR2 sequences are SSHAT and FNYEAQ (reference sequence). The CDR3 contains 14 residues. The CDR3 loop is CASSLSTITDTQYF. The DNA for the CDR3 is TGTGCTAGCAGCTTATCTACCATCACAGATACGCAGTATTTT.

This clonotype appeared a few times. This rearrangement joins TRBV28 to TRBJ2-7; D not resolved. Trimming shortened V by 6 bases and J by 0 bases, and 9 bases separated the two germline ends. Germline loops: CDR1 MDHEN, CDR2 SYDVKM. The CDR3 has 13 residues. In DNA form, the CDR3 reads TGTGCCAGCAGCTCTTACGCCTCCTACGAGCAGTACTTC. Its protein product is CASSSYASYEQYF.

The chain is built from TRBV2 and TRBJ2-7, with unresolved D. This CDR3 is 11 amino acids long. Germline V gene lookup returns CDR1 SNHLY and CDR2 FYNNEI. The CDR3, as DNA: TGTGGGGTCACTGAAACCTACGAGCAGTACTTC. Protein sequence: CGVTETYEQYF.

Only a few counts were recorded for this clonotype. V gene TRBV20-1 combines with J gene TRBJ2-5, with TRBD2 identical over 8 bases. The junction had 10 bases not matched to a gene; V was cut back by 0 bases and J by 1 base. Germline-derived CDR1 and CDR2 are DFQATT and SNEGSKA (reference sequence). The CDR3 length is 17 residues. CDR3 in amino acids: CSARDQMASGSQETQYF. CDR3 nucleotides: TGCAGTGCTAGAGATCAGATGGCTAGCGGGTCCCAAGAGACCCAGTACTTC.

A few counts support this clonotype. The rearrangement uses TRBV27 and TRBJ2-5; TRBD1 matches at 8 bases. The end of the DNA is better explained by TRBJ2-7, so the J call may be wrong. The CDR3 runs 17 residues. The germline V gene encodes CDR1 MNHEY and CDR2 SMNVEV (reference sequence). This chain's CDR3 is CASTLKYSGTGLYEQYF. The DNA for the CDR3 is TGTGCCAGCACCTTAAAATATTCCGGGACAGGTCTTTACGAGCAGTACTTC.